The source of this T cell receptor (beta chain) is a study of blood T cell repertoires in COVID-19. The method was immunoSEQ multiplex PCR; TCRdb's version includes in-frame clones alone and lacks a portion of them. Of 300,000 to 450,000 clones listed, approximately 87% are singletons. The CDR3 is made up of 15 amino acids. The V segment lost 6 bases and the J segment 3 bases; nucleotides outside the gene matches: 5. CDR1 is LNHDA and CDR2 is SQIVND in the germline V gene (reference sequence). This TCR came from a woman in her 30s with COVID-19, enrolled during active disease. V gene TRBV19 combines with J gene TRBJ2-5; TRBD2 matches at 12 bases. The sequencing sample was made of peripheral blood. For the CDR3, the DNA is TGTGCCAGTAGCCCCCTAGCGGGGGGGGAAGAGACCCAGTACTTC. Protein product: CASSPLAGGEETQYF.